The present T cell receptor (beta chain) was sequenced within a study of blood T cells in healthy people across ages. Broader study findings: From one million sequenced T cells, diversity estimates were lower bounds. Donors of long life had a larger count of naive CD4+ cells and greater diversity than aged donors.

The CDR3 is 14 amino acids. Germline V gene data show CDR1 as MNHEY and CDR2 as SMNVEV (reference sequence). V shed 5 bases and J shed 5 bases, with 15 bases lying between them. Every sample yielded at least 6.5 million isolated PBMCs. Worth noting for this clonotype: Its antigen is undetermined.

It was with a sample-barcoded 5' primer and a J-beta primer mix that a second PCR of roughly 6 to 11 cycles was run. Through a template-switch adaptor with 12 random nucleotides, each cDNA molecule received a tag. TCRdb re-analysed the 5' RACE reads in MiXCR, keeping a single row per CDR3 protein. The sample carries over 1,200,000 distinct CDR3 sequences, around 59% recorded once. The clonotype was recovered from a man aged 18 to 29 in good health. Sequencing input: blood. The rearrangement joins TRBV27 to TRBJ2-5; D is unclear. CDR3 amino acids: CASSPQNSWETQYF. The CDR3 DNA is TGTGCCAGCAGTCCCCAAAATAGTTGGGAGACCCAGTACTTC.